This T cell receptor (beta chain) was identified in a study of cytotoxic CD8 clonotypes in ibrutinib-treated CLL. General study findings and limits: Treatment left the uncommon public clonotypes either contracted or stable in frequency.

The CDR3 sequence is 13 residues long. Trimming took 8 bases from V and 2 from J, leaving 12 bases between them. CDR1 is SNHLY and CDR2 is FYNNEI in the germline V gene. Deep sequencing aimed at 1 in 200,000 to 1 in 1 million T cells' resolution. Profiling relied on immunoSEQ multiplex PCR, and the TCRdb table lists in-frame clones only, not all of them. The sample yields under 300,000 clones, around 70% seen once. Of note for this clone: Its specificity is unknown.

The rearrangement joins TRBV2 to TRBJ2-5, with TRBD1 as a possible D gene (5 bases). The TCR sequence derives from a human donor with chronic lymphocytic leukemia. The sequencing here drew on PBMCs, taken after 24 months of ibrutinib treatment. The CDR3 coding sequence is TGTGCCAGCCAAAGGCGACAGCAAGAGACCCAGTACTTC. It yields the protein CASQRRQQETQYF.